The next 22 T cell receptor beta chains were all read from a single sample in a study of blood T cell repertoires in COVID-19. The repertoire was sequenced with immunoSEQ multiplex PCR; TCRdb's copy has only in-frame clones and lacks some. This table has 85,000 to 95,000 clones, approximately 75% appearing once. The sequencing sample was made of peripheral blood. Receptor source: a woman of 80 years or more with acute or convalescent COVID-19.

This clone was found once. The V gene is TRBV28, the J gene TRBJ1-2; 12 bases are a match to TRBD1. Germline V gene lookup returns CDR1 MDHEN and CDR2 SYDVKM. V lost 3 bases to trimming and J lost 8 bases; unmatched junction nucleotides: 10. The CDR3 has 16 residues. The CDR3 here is CASSFKVGQGAGGYTF. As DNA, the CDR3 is TGTGCCAGCAGTTTCAAAGTGGGACAGGGGGCAGGAGGCTACACCTTC.

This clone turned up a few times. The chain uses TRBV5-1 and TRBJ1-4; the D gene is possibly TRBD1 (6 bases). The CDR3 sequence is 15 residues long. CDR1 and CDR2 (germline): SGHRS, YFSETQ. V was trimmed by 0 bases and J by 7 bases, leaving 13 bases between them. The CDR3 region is CASSLGTVLIEKLFF. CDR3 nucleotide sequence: TGCGCCAGCAGCTTGGGGACAGTGCTAATTGAAAAACTGTTTTTT.

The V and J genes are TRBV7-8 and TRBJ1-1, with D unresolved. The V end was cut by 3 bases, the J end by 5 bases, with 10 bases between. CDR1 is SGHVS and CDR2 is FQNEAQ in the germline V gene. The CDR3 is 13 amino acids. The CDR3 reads CASSFNEQTEAFF. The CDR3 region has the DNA TGTGCCAGCAGCTTTAATGAACAGACTGAAGCTTTCTTT.

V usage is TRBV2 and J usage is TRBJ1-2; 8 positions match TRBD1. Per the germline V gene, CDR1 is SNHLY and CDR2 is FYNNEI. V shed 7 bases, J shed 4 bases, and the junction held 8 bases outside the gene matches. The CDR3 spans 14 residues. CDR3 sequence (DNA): TGTGCCAGCACCAGTGACAGGGGAACCTATGGCTACACCTTC. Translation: CASTSDRGTYGYTF.

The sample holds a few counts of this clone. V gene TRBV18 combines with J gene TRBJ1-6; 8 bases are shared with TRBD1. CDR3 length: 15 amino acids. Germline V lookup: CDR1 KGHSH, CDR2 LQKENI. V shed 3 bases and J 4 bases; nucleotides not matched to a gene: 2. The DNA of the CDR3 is TGTGCCAGCTCACCCCAGGGGGCGTATAATTCACCCCTCCACTTT. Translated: CASSPQGAYNSPLHF.

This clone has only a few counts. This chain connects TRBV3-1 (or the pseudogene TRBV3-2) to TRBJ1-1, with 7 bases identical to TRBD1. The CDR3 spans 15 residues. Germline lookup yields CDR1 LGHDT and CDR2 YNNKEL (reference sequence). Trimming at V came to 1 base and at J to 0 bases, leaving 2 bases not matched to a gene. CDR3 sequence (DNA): TGTGCCAGCAGCCAAGCAGGGGGGATGAACACTGAAGCTTTCTTT. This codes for CASSQAGGMNTEAFF.

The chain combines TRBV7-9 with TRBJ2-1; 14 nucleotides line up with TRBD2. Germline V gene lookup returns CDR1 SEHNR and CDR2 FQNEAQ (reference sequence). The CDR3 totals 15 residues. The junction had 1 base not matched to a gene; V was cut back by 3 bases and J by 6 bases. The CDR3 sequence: CASSLTSGGGNEQFF. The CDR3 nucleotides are TGTGCCAGCAGCTTGACTAGCGGGGGGGGCAATGAGCAGTTCTTC.

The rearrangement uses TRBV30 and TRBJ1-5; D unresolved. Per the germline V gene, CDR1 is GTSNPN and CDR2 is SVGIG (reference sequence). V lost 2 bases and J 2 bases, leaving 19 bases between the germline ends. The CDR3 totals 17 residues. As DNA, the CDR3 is TGTGCCTGGAGTCCCCTTCGGGGAGGATGGGGCAATCAGCCCCAGCATTTT. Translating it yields CAWSPLRGGWGNQPQHF.

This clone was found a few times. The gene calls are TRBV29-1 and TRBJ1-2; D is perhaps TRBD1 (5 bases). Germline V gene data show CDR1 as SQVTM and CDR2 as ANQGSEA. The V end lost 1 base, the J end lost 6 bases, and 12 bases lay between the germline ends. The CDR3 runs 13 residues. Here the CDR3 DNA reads TGCAGCGTTGAAGGGAGGGGACGCGATGGCTACACCTTC. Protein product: CSVEGRGRDGYTF.

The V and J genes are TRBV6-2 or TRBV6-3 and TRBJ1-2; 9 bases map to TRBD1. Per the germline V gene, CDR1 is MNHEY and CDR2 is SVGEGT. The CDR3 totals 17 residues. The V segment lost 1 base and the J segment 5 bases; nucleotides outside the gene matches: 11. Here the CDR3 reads CASSYLQGALRGYGYTF. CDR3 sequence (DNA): TGTGCCAGCAGTTACTTACAGGGGGCGCTACGGGGATATGGCTACACCTTC.

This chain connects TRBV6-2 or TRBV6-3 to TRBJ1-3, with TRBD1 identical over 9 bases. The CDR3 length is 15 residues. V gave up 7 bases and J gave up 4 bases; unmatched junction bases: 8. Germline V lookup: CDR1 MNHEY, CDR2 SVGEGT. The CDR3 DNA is TGTGCCAGCAACCCCGGGACAGGGATCGGAAACACCATATATTTT. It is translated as CASNPGTGIGNTIYF.

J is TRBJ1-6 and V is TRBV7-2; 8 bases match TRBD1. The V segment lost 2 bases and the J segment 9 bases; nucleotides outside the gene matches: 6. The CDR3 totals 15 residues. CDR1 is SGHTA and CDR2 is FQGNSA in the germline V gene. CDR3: CASSLFGTGSSPLHF. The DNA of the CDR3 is TGTGCCAGCAGCTTATTTGGGACAGGAAGTTCACCCCTCCACTTT.

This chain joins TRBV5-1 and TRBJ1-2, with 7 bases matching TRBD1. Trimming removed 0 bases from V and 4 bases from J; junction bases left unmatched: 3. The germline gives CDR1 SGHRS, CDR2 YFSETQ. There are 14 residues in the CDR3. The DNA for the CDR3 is TGCGCCAGCAGCTTGGGACAGGGAGGCTATGGCTACACCTTC. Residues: CASSLGQGGYGYTF. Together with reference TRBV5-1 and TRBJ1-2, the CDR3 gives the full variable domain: KAGVTQTPRYLIKTRGQQVTLSCSPISGHRSVSWYQQTPGQGLQFLFEYFSETQRNKGNFPGRFSGRQFSNSRSEMNVSTLELGDSALYLCASSLGQGGYGYTFGSGTRLTVV.

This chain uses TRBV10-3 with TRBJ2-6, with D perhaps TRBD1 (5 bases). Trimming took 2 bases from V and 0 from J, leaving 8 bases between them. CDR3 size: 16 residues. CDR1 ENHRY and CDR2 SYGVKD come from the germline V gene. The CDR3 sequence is CAISETGLSGANVLTF. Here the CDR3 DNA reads TGTGCCATCAGTGAGACAGGCCTCTCTGGGGCCAACGTCCTGACTTTC.

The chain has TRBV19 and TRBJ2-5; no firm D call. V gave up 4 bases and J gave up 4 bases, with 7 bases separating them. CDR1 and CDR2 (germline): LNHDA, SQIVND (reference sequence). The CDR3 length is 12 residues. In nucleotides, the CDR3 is TGTGCCAGTAGTAAATCGCGAGAGACCCAGTACTTC. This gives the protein CASSKSRETQYF.

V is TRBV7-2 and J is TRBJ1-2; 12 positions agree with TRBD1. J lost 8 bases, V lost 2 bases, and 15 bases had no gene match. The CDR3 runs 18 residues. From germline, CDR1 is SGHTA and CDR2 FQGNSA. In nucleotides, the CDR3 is TGTGCCAGCAGCTTAAAAAAAGATTGGGGACAGGGGGCGCGAGGCTACACCTTC. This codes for CASSLKKDWGQGARGYTF. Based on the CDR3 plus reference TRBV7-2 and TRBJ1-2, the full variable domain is GAGVSQSPSNKVTEKGKDVELRCDPISGHTALYWYRQSLGQGLEFLIYFQGNSAPDKSGLPSDRFSAERTGGSVSTLTIQRTQQEDSAVYLCASSLKKDWGQGARGYTFGSGTRLTVV.

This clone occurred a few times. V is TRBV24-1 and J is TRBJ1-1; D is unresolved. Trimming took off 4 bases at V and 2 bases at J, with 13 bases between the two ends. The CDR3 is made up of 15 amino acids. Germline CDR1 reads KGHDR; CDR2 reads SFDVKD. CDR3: CATSDPSRGNTEAFF. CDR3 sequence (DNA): TGTGCCACCAGTGACCCCAGTCGAGGTAACACTGAAGCTTTCTTT.

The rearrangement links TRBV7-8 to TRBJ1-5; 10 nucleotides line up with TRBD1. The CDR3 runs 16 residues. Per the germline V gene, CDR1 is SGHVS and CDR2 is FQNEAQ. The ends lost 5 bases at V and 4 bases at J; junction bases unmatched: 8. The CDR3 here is CASSPRTGGTNQPQHF. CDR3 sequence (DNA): TGTGCCAGCAGCCCTAGGACAGGGGGTACGAATCAGCCCCAGCATTTT.

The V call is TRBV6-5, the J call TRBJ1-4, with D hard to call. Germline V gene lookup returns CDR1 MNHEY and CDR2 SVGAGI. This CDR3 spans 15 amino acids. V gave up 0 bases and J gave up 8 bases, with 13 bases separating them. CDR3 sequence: CASSYSARLDEKLFF. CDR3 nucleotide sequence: TGTGCCAGCAGTTACTCGGCGCGACTTGACGAAAAACTGTTTTTT.

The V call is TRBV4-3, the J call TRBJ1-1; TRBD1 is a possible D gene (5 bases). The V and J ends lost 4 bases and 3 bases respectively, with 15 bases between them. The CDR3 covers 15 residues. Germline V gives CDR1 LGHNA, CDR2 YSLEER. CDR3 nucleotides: TGCGCCAGCAGCCGAGATCCAGGAGGGGACACTGAAGCTTTCTTT. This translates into CASSRDPGGDTEAFF.

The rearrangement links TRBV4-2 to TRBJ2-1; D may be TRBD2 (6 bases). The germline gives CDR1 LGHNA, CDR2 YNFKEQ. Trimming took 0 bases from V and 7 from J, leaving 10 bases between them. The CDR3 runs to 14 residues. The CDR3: CASSQEEGWNEQFF. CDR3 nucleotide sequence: TGTGCCAGCAGCCAAGAGGAGGGTTGGAATGAGCAGTTCTTC.

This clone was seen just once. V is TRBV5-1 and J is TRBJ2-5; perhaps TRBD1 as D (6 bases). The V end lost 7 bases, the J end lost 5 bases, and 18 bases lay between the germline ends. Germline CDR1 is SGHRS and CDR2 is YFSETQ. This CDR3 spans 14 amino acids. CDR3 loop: CASAGTSQGETQYF. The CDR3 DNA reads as TGCGCCAGCGCAGGGACATCTCAGGGCGAGACCCAGTACTTC. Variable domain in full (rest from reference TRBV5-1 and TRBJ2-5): KAGVTQTPRYLIKTRGQQVTLSCSPISGHRSVSWYQQTPGQGLQFLFEYFSETQRNKGNFPGRFSGRQFSNSRSEMNVSTLELGDSALYLCASAGTSQGETQYFGPGTRLLVL.